This T cell receptor beta chain was sequenced in a study of T cell responses to AZD1222 COVID-19 vaccine. Study conclusions and caveats: Recipients of two AZD1222 doses showed rising Spike-specific TCR breadth and depth. Sampled repertoires all dated from after the peak T cell response.

Regarding this clone: Its antigen is still unknown.

The repertoire was sequenced with immunoSEQ multiplex PCR; TCRdb's copy has only in-frame clones and lacks some. The data hold roughly 190,000 clones, with 85% to 95% observed a single time. This CDR3 is 17 amino acids long. Germline lookup yields CDR1 KGHSH and CDR2 LQKENI. Trimming took 2 bases from V and 1 from J, leaving 17 bases between them. The gene calls are TRBV18 and TRBJ1-2, with D possibly TRBD1 on 5 matching bases. The input for sequencing was peripheral blood, taken on day 0 of AZD1222 vaccination. The TCR sequence derives from an adult in good health. In DNA form, the CDR3 reads TGTGCCAGCTCACCATCTGGTCCCGGGACGGATAACTATGGCTACACCTTC. This sequence encodes CASSPSGPGTDNYGYTF.